These 21 T cell receptor beta chains share one sample of origin, sequenced in a study of T-cell memory formation after mild COVID-19. TCRdb analysed the 5' RACE reads with MiXCR anew, one entry per CDR3 protein. This table has 430,000 or so distinct CDR3 sequences, 20% to 25% appearing once. Material for sequencing was PBMCs or a T cell subset sorted from them (not recorded which). Receptor source: an adult woman who had mild COVID-19 (a few samples of this study predate the infection). Cell type and time point are not known.

This clonotype was seen only a few times. The rearrangement links TRBV12-3 or TRBV12-4 to TRBJ2-7; D gene unclear. With 2 bases removed from V and 7 bases from J, the gap between germline ends came to 12 bases. The CDR3 spans 13 residues. The DNA for the CDR3 is TGTGCCAGCAGTTTAAGGACCCCCCAGGAGCAGTACTTC. This sequence encodes CASSLRTPQEQYF.

The chain uses TRBV6-5 and TRBJ2-1; D possibly corresponds to TRBD2 (5 bases). The CDR3 totals 12 residues. V dropped 2 bases and J dropped 7 bases, with 6 bases sitting between them. Germline CDR1 MNHEY, CDR2 SVGAGI. The CDR3 is CASSYPGNEQFF. The CDR3, as DNA: TGTGCCAGCAGTTACCCGGGGAATGAGCAGTTCTTC.

The rearrangement links TRBV6-6 to TRBJ1-6; TRBD1 might be the D (6 bases). Germline V gene data show CDR1 as MNHNY and CDR2 as SVGAGI (reference sequence). The CDR3 loop spans 18 amino acids. Trimming shortened V by 0 bases and J by 0 bases, and 12 bases separated the two germline ends. CDR3 bases: TGTGCCAGCAGTTACTCGGGGGGGGCTAGCTCCTATAATTCACCCCTCCACTTT. Translation: CASSYSGGASSYNSPLHF.

The chain combines TRBV12-3 or TRBV12-4 with TRBJ1-3; TRBD1 matches at 12 bases. The CDR3 extends over 15 amino acids. V dropped 5 bases and J dropped 3; count of bases not matched to a gene: 2. The CDR3 reads CASSGTGGIGNTIYF. CDR3 DNA: TGTGCCAGCAGTGGGACAGGGGGCATTGGAAACACCATATATTTT.

In this sample, this clonotype turned up a few times. The chain uses TRBV7-2 and TRBJ2-1; D gene uncertain. The CDR3 is 12 residues long. V was cut by 3 bases and J by 15 bases, with 15 bases left in between. CDR1 is SGHTA and CDR2 is FQGNSA in the germline V gene. In nucleotides, the CDR3 is TGTGCCAGCAGCTTGGGTTGGAATAGTCTGTTCTTC. Its translation: CASSLGWNSLFF.

In its sample, this clonotype was seen a few times. This chain connects TRBV7-9 to TRBJ2-2; 8 bases match TRBD1. The CDR3 consists of 16 residues. Germline CDR1 and CDR2: SEHNR and FQNEAQ (reference sequence). With V trimmed by 5 bases and J by 7 bases, 12 bases remained unmatched. The CDR3 sequence is CASSLTPGGFIGELFF. The CDR3 DNA is TGTGCCAGCAGCCTTACCCCAGGGGGCTTTATCGGGGAGCTGTTTTTT.

Ten or more counts support this clonotype. This rearrangement joins TRBV5-1 to TRBJ2-7; D is possibly TRBD2 (5 bases). V shed 1 base and J shed 0 bases, with 11 bases lying between them. The V gene's germline CDR1 is SGHRS and CDR2 YFSETQ. CDR3 length: 15 residues. This CDR3 is CASSLSPGSSYEQYF. Written as DNA, the CDR3 is TGCGCCAGCAGCTTGAGCCCGGGGAGCTCCTACGAGCAGTACTTC.

The genes are TRBV5-1 and TRBJ1-5; no reliable D call. This CDR3 has 14 residues. Germline V CDR1 and CDR2: SGHRS, YFSETQ. The V and J ends lost 0 bases and 4 bases respectively, with 8 bases between them. The CDR3 bases are TGCGCCAGCAGCTTGGATGGCCAGAATCAGCCCCAGCATTTT. Its protein is CASSLDGQNQPQHF.

J is TRBJ2-3 and V is TRBV6-6; weak D call: TRBD1 (6 bases). There are 14 residues in the CDR3. Trimming removed 0 bases from V and 7 bases from J, with 11 bases in between. Per the germline V gene, CDR1 is MNHNY and CDR2 is SVGAGI (reference sequence). The CDR3 is CASSYSWDTNTQYF. As DNA, the CDR3 is TGTGCCAGCAGTTACTCTTGGGACACCAATACGCAGTATTTT.

This sequence joins TRBV30 and TRBJ1-5; the D is unclear. This CDR3 has 16 amino acids. Per the germline V gene, CDR1 is GTSNPN and CDR2 is SVGIG (reference sequence). V gave up 1 base and J gave up 5 bases, with 18 bases separating them. CDR3 loop: CAWSGVAGSPDQPQHF. The CDR3 DNA reads as TGTGCCTGGAGTGGAGTGGCAGGAAGCCCAGATCAGCCCCAGCATTTT.

The chain joins TRBV5-1 to TRBJ1-1; D remains unclear. Trimming pared 3 bases from V and 1 base from J, leaving 10 bases between. Germline V gene data show CDR1 as SGHRS and CDR2 as YFSETQ. This CDR3 has 14 residues. The CDR3 region has the DNA TGCGCCAGCAGCTCACAGAATCCGAACACTGAAGCTTTCTTT. Encoded protein: CASSSQNPNTEAFF.

The gene calls are TRBV20-1 and TRBJ1-1; D is uncertain. V lost 4 bases to trimming and J lost 3 bases, with 15 bases between them. The CDR3 extends over 14 amino acids. The germline gives CDR1 DFQATT, CDR2 SNEGSKA (reference sequence). The CDR3 here is CSAMRVSLHTEAFF. CDR3 nucleotide sequence: TGCAGTGCTATGAGAGTCAGCTTACACACTGAAGCTTTCTTT.

The chain links TRBV7-2 to TRBJ2-1; 8 nucleotides align to TRBD2. Germline CDR1 and CDR2: SGHTA and FQGNSA. The CDR3 covers 13 residues. The V segment lost 0 bases and the J segment 14 bases; nucleotides outside the gene matches: 6. This CDR3 reads CASSLASSGREFF. The CDR3, as DNA: TGTGCCAGCAGCTTAGCGTCCAGCGGGAGAGAGTTCTTC. Variable domain in full (rest from reference TRBV7-2 and TRBJ2-1): GAGVSQSPSNKVTEKGKDVELRCDPISGHTALYWYRQSLGQGLEFLIYFQGNSAPDKSGLPSDRFSAERTGGSVSTLTIQRTQQEDSAVYLCASSLASSGREFFGPGTRLTVL.

Ten or more counts support this clonotype. This chain links TRBV7-2 with TRBJ2-7; D not certain. The V end was cut by 0 bases, the J end by 2 bases, with 8 bases between. CDR1 is SGHTA, CDR2 FQGNSA, per germline. The CDR3 sequence is 14 residues long. CDR3 nucleotides: TGTGCCAGCAGCTTAGCCGGCGGCCCCTACGAGCAGTACTTC. Translation: CASSLAGGPYEQYF.

CDR3 sequence (DNA): TGTGCCAGCAGACTAGCGGGGCGGACAGATACGCAGTATTTT. Translated, it gives CASRLAGRTDTQYF. The rearrangement uses TRBV7-2 and TRBJ2-3, with TRBD2 matching over 10 bases. CDR1 and CDR2 from the germline V gene are SGHTA and FQGNSA. The CDR3 is 14 residues long. V gave up 6 bases and J gave up 3 bases; unmatched junction bases: 3.

The chain carries TRBV6-6 and TRBJ1-5, with 9 bases that match TRBD1. Germline lookup yields CDR1 MNHNY and CDR2 SVGAGI (reference sequence). This CDR3 comprises 17 residues. V lost 7 bases and J lost 0; bases outside the gene matches: 10. The CDR3 here is CASTGGQGGYSNQPQHF. The CDR3 bases are TGTGCCAGCACCGGGGGACAGGGAGGTTATAGCAATCAGCCCCAGCATTTT.

The chain links TRBV7-7 to TRBJ2-5, with D possibly being TRBD2 (5 bases). This CDR3 contains 15 residues. CDR1 is SSHAT and CDR2 is FNYEAQ in the germline V gene (reference sequence). Trimming took off 3 bases at V and 5 bases at J, with 16 bases between the two ends. CDR3 coding DNA: TGTGCCAGCAGCTTTACCTCCGGGGTCGGGGAGACCCAGTACTTC. Translation: CASSFTSGVGETQYF. The full variable domain, with the rest looked up from reference TRBV7-7 and TRBJ2-5, is GAGVSQSPRYKVTKRGQDVTLRCDPISSHATLYWYQQALGQGPEFLTYFNYEAQPDKSGLPSDRFSAERPEGSISTLTIQRTEQRDSAMYRCASSFTSGVGETQYFGPGTRLLVL.

The chain carries TRBV29-1 and TRBJ1-4; D perhaps matches TRBD1 (6 bases). Trimming removed 0 bases from V and 5 bases from J, with 7 bases in between. CDR1 and CDR2 from the germline V gene are SQVTM and ANQGSEA. This CDR3 region has 13 residues. The CDR3 DNA reads TGCAGCGTTGAAGAACAGGGAAATGAAAAACTGTTTTTT. This gives the protein CSVEEQGNEKLFF.

This clonotype has a handful of counts. This rearrangement joins TRBV13 to TRBJ2-5; 9 positions match TRBD1. This CDR3 comprises 13 residues. The ends lost 6 bases at V and 5 bases at J; junction bases unmatched: 4. CDR1 and CDR2 from the germline V gene are PRHDT and FYEKMQ (reference sequence). The CDR3 reads CASRKTGGETQYF. The CDR3, as DNA: TGTGCCAGCAGGAAGACAGGGGGGGAGACCCAGTACTTC. Full variable domain (remainder filled in from reference TRBV13 and TRBJ2-5): AAGVIQSPRHLIKEKRETATLKCYPIPRHDTVYWYQQGPGQDPQFLISFYEKMQSDKGSIPDRFSAQQFSDYHSELNMSSLELGDSALYFCASRKTGGETQYFGPGTRLLVL.

This chain connects TRBV19 to TRBJ1-5, with D possibly being TRBD1 (5 bases). The CDR3 loop spans 16 amino acids. V was trimmed by 4 bases and J by 6 bases, leaving 19 bases between them. CDR1 is LNHDA, CDR2 SQIVND, per germline (reference sequence). The CDR3 DNA is TGTGCCAGTAGTAAAGTCCGAGGAGGGGCCGGTCAGCCCCAGCATTTT. Its protein is CASSKVRGGAGQPQHF. The full variable domain, rest sourced from reference TRBV19 and TRBJ1-5, is DGGITQSPKYLFRKEGQNVTLSCEQNLNHDAMYWYRQDPGQGLRLIYYSQIVNDFQKGDIAEGYSVSREKKESFPLTVTSAQKNPTAFYLCASSKVRGGAGQPQHFGDGTRLSIL.

A few counts support this clonotype. V and J are TRBV19 and TRBJ1-1; D is undetermined. This CDR3 comprises 15 residues. CDR1 LNHDA and CDR2 SQIVND come from the germline V gene (reference sequence). Trimming removed 10 bases at V and 8 bases at J, with 26 bases between. CDR3 protein: CATTHLRTPEGEAFF. CDR3 nucleotide sequence: TGTGCCACTACCCACCTCCGAACGCCCGAAGGGGAAGCTTTCTTT.